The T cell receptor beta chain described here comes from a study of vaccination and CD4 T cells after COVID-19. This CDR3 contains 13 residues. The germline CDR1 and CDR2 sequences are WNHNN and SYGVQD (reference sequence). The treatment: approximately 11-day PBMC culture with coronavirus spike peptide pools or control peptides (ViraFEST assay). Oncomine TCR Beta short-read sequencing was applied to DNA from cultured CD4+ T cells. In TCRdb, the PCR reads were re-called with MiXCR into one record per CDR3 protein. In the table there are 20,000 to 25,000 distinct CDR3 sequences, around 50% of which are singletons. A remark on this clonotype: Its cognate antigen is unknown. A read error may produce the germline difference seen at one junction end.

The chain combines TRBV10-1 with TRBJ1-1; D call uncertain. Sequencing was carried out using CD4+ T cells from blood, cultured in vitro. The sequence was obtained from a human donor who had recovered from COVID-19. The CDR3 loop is CASSESWNTEASF. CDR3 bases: TGCGCCAGCAGTGAGAGCTGGAACACTGAAGCTTCCTTT.